Ten or more counts support the clone carrying this T cell receptor (beta chain). Unique molecular identifiers were incorporated into the prepared TCRbeta library. TCRdb reanalysed the PCR reads using MiXCR and keeps one entry per CDR3 protein. The data contain 150,000 to 250,000 distinct CDR3 sequences, roughly 15% of them singletons. This entry is derived from a study of T-cell reconstitution after alpha-beta-depleted transplantation in children. V lost 4 bases and J lost 2, with 9 bases in between. The CDR3 totals 13 residues. CDR1 and CDR2 (germline): SGHRS, YFSETQ. The sequence was obtained from a human donor who donated a stem cell graft to a child with acute lymphoblastic leukemia. The source was PBMCs from the stem cell graft donor, collected from the stem cell graft. V is TRBV5-1 and J is TRBJ1-1; the D is unclear. CDR3 bases: TGCGCCAGCAGCACCGACGCTAACACTGAAGCTTTCTTT. Encoded protein: CASSTDANTEAFF. The full variable domain, its missing parts supplied by reference TRBV5-1 and TRBJ1-1, is KAGVTQTPRYLIKTRGQQVTLSCSPISGHRSVSWYQQTPGQGLQFLFEYFSETQRNKGNFPGRFSGRQFSNSRSEMNVSTLELGDSALYLCASSTDANTEAFFGQGTRLTVV.